This is a list of T cell receptor beta chains from one sample in a study of T cells in Graves' hyperthyroidism and ophthalmopathy. Using its own MiXCR run on the multiplex PCR reads, TCRdb lists one record per CDR3 protein. The sample includes approximately 610,000 distinct CDR3 sequences, approximately 14% of them seen just once. Material: blood. Receptor source: a woman in her forties with Graves' ophthalmopathy. The CDR3 runs from the conserved cysteine through the conserved F or W. The order of the fields is CDR3 protein, CDR3 DNA, clone size, V gene, D gene, J gene. A D gene is named only where the DNA matches it firmly. Where a row states a size, it is once, few, many or the class of an expanded clone; other rows omit it.

CASSQGDRSSYEQYF | TGTGCCAGCAGTCAGGGAGACAGATCCTCCTACGAGCAGTACTTC | few | TRBV28 | NA | TRBJ2-7
CASTELGTGGAYEQYF | TGCGCCAGCACCGAACTCGGGACAGGGGGCGCGTACGAGCAGTACTTC | NA | TRBV5-1 | TRBD1 | TRBJ2-7
CSVGDGGYEQYF | TGCAGCGTTGGAGACGGGGGGTACGAGCAGTACTTC | many | TRBV29-1 | TRBD2 | TRBJ2-7
CASSYGGQVSNTEAFF | TGTGCCAGCAGTTACGGAGGACAGGTCTCGAACACTGAAGCTTTCTTT | many | TRBV6-5 | TRBD1 | TRBJ1-1
CASSPQSGTVSYEQYF | TGTGCCAGCAGCCCCCAAAGTGGGACGGTCTCCTACGAGCAGTACTTC | many | TRBV7-8 | NA | TRBJ2-7
CASSLRDRLNQPQHF | TGTGCCAGCAGTCTCCGGGACAGGTTGAATCAGCCCCAGCATTTT | many | TRBV6-2/TRBV6-3 | TRBD1 | TRBJ1-5
CATQGIDYGYTF | TGTGCCACCCAGGGGATCGACTATGGCTACACCTTC | many | TRBV6-2/TRBV6-3 | NA | TRBJ1-2
CAWRGPGTGDGYTF | TGTGCCTGGAGAGGGCCCGGGACAGGGGATGGCTACACCTTC | few | TRBV30 | TRBD1 | TRBJ1-2
CAWTPGTGAYEQYF | TGTGCCTGGACCCCCGGGACAGGGGCCTACGAGCAGTACTTC | few | TRBV30 | TRBD1 | TRBJ2-7
CSVVVAQGGNTIYF | TGCAGCGTTGTCGTCGCTCAGGGCGGAAACACCATATATTTT | many | TRBV29-1 | NA | TRBJ1-3
CASSLAGYGQFF | TGCGCCAGCAGCTTGGCAGGGTACGGGCAGTTCTTC | many | TRBV5-1 | NA | TRBJ2-1
CACQETQYF | TGTGCCTGTCAAGAGACCCAGTACTTC | many | TRBV30 | NA | TRBJ2-5
CSATRGDNYGYTF | TGCAGTGCTACCCGGGGGGATAACTATGGCTACACCTTC | NA | TRBV20-1 | NA | TRBJ1-2
CASSSPGQGHQPQHF | TGTGCCAGCAGTTCCCCGGGGCAGGGCCATCAGCCCCAGCATTTT | many | TRBV12-3/TRBV12-4 | NA | TRBJ1-5
CASSHLQGTHLNTEAFF | TGCGCCAGCAGCCATTTACAGGGGACCCATCTGAACACTGAAGCTTTCTTT | few | TRBV4-1 | TRBD1 | TRBJ1-1
CASSDGDRGGYTF | TGTGCCAGCAGTGACGGGGACAGGGGTGGCTACACCTTC | once | TRBV6-4 | TRBD1 | TRBJ1-2
CATSRDSGLAFF | TGTGCCACCAGCAGAGATTCTGGGCTGGCTTTCTTT | many | TRBV15 | NA | TRBJ1-1